Shown below are 21 T cell receptor beta chains from a single sample sequenced in a study of blood T cell repertoires in COVID-19. The protocol was immunoSEQ multiplex PCR, while the TCRdb copy is restricted to in-frame clones and leaves out a portion. The sample includes around 200,000 clones, roughly four fifths of them seen just once. The sample consisted of peripheral blood. The receptors here all came from a man aged 50-59 years with active or convalescent COVID-19.

The chain has TRBV15 and TRBJ1-2; 10 positions agree with TRBD1. From germline, CDR1 is LNHNV and CDR2 YYDKDF (reference sequence). This CDR3 is 15 amino acids long. The J segment lost 4 bases and the V segment lost 0 bases, leaving 2 bases of the junction unmatched. Here the CDR3 reads CATSRDGTGVYGYTF. The CDR3 nucleotides are TGTGCCACCAGCAGAGATGGGACAGGGGTCTATGGCTACACCTTC.

The gene calls are TRBV4-2 and TRBJ1-4; no reliable D call. Trimming removed 4 bases at V and 0 bases at J, with 6 bases between. The CDR3 loop spans 14 amino acids. The germline gives CDR1 LGHNA, CDR2 YNFKEQ. The CDR3 reads CASSLRPTNEKLFF. CDR3 bases: TGTGCCAGCAGCCTCAGGCCAACTAATGAAAAACTGTTTTTT.

The chain is built from TRBV3-1 (or the pseudogene TRBV3-2) and TRBJ1-1; D ambiguous. The CDR3 loop spans 13 amino acids. Looked up from germline, CDR1 is LGHDT and CDR2 is YNNKEL (reference sequence). The V end was cut by 6 bases, the J end by 3 bases, with 11 bases between. Written as DNA, the CDR3 is TGTGCCAGCAGAGAAAGCTTATACACTGAAGCTTTCTTT. Protein sequence: CASRESLYTEAFF.

The chain couples TRBV12-3 or TRBV12-4 to TRBJ1-2; D is unclear. Deletions cut 5 bases from V and 13 bases from J, with 20 bases between. The CDR3 length is 13 residues. As DNA, the CDR3 is TGTGCCAGCAGTACCCCTTGGCAGGATGAGGGCACCTTC. Protein: CASSTPWQDEGTF.

The chain uses TRBV28 and TRBJ2-1, with 9 bases fitting TRBD2. CDR1 and CDR2 (germline): MDHEN, SYDVKM. The CDR3 loop spans 17 amino acids. The V gene end was trimmed by 1 base and the J gene end by 8 bases; junction bases not matched to a gene: 12. CDR3 region: CASSLYGGGAMLDEQFF. In DNA, the CDR3 is TGTGCCAGCAGTTTATATGGCGGGGGGGCTATGTTGGATGAGCAGTTCTTC.

The V call is TRBV6-5, the J call TRBJ2-1; TRBD1 aligns across 11 bases. J lost 4 bases, V lost 7 bases, and 3 bases had no gene match. The CDR3 extends over 14 amino acids. The germline V gene has CDR1 MNHEY and CDR2 SVGAGI. This CDR3 reads CASTRDRGYNEQFF. CDR3 nucleotide sequence: TGTGCCAGCACCCGGGACAGGGGGTACAATGAGCAGTTCTTC.

The rearrangement links TRBV5-4 to TRBJ2-5; 8 nucleotides match TRBD2. The germline V gene has CDR1 SGHNT and CDR2 YYREEE (reference sequence). CDR3 length: 14 residues. V was clipped by 1 base and J by 3 bases; unmatched bases: 2. This CDR3 reads CASSLKLAEETQYF. CDR3 sequence (DNA): TGTGCCAGCAGCTTGAAACTAGCGGAAGAGACCCAGTACTTC.

This clone appeared a single time. The V and J genes are TRBV19 and TRBJ1-2; no clear D. Germline V gives CDR1 LNHDA, CDR2 SQIVND (reference sequence). The CDR3 is made up of 14 amino acids. V was clipped by 6 bases and J by 3 bases, with 14 bases between them. The CDR3 nucleotides are TGTGCCAGTAGGGAGACGGGAGCCTACTATGGCTACACCTTC. This sequence encodes CASRETGAYYGYTF.

The genes are TRBV3-1 (or the pseudogene TRBV3-2) and TRBJ2-5; the D gene is possibly TRBD2 (7 bases). Germline CDR1 LGHDT, CDR2 YNNKEL (reference sequence). V lost 4 bases and J 0 bases, leaving 12 bases between the germline ends. This CDR3 region has 15 residues. CDR3 protein: CASSRRGPHQETQYF. The CDR3 bases are TGTGCCAGCAGCCGGCGGGGGCCCCACCAAGAGACCCAGTACTTC.

The V gene is TRBV27, the J gene TRBJ1-4; 7 positions agree with TRBD1. Losses at the gene ends were 5 bases for V and 5 bases for J; bases not matched to a gene: 8. This CDR3 is 15 amino acids long. The germline gives CDR1 MNHEY, CDR2 SMNVEV (reference sequence). CDR3 sequence (DNA): TGTGCCAGCAGTCCCCTCGGACAGGTCAATGAAAAACTGTTTTTT. Protein sequence: CASSPLGQVNEKLFF.

The chain is built from TRBV5-1 and TRBJ2-3, with a tentative D call TRBD2 (5 bases). CDR1 SGHRS and CDR2 YFSETQ come from the germline V gene. This CDR3 is 14 amino acids long. V was pared by 0 bases and J by 6 bases, with 11 bases between. CDR3 in amino acids: CASSLEQGGDTQYF. Written as DNA, the CDR3 is TGCGCCAGCAGCTTGGAACAAGGCGGGGATACGCAGTATTTT.

This chain joins TRBV6-2 or TRBV6-3 and TRBJ1-2; D may be TRBD1 (6 bases). The CDR3 sequence is 15 residues long. V lost 4 bases to trimming and J lost 7 bases, with 19 bases between them. Germline V gene lookup returns CDR1 MNHEY and CDR2 SVGEGT. The CDR3 DNA follows: TGTGCCAGCAGTTCTAATCGGGGGGCGCTGGCTGGCTACACCTTC. This translates into CASSSNRGALAGYTF.

The gene calls are TRBV19 and TRBJ1-4; D gene ambiguous. The CDR3 loop spans 15 amino acids. V lost 5 bases to trimming and J lost 8 bases, with 18 bases between them. In germline, CDR1 is LNHDA, CDR2 SQIVND (reference sequence). The chain's CDR3 is CASSPSAGYMEKLFF. The CDR3 coding sequence is TGTGCCAGTAGTCCCTCCGCGGGGTATATGGAAAAACTGTTTTTT. Supplemented by reference TRBV19 and TRBJ1-4, the full variable domain reads DGGITQSPKYLFRKEGQNVTLSCEQNLNHDAMYWYRQDPGQGLRLIYYSQIVNDFQKGDIAEGYSVSREKKESFPLTVTSAQKNPTAFYLCASSPSAGYMEKLFFGSGTQLSVL.

The chain couples TRBV4-1 to TRBJ1-6, with TRBD1 matching over 11 bases. Germline loops: CDR1 MGHRA, CDR2 YSYEKL. This CDR3 has 21 residues. J lost 7 bases, V lost 2 bases, and 19 bases had no gene match. CDR3 in amino acids: CASSQYNGTGGGGAPNSPLHF. For the CDR3, the DNA is TGCGCCAGCAGCCAATATAATGGGACAGGGGGTGGGGGGGCCCCCAATTCACCCCTCCACTTT.

The V call is TRBV3-1 (or the pseudogene TRBV3-2), the J call TRBJ2-5; TRBD1 aligns across 10 bases. Germline values: CDR1 LGHDT, CDR2 YNNKEL (reference sequence). The CDR3 sequence is 15 residues long. V shed 8 bases and J 5 bases; nucleotides not matched to a gene: 11. CDR3 coding DNA: TGTGCCAGCGAAGGGCGACAGGGGGCGTGGGAGACCCAGTACTTC. It is translated as CASEGRQGAWETQYF.

The rearrangement uses TRBV10-1 and TRBJ1-1; D is undetermined. This CDR3 is built from 13 residues. The V and J ends lost 10 bases and 0 bases respectively, with 12 bases between them. Per germline, CDR1 WNHNN and CDR2 SYGVQD (reference sequence). The CDR3 sequence is CATLPILNTEAFF. The CDR3 bases are TGCGCCACCCTGCCTATATTGAACACTGAAGCTTTCTTT.

The chain is built from TRBV11-2 and TRBJ2-7; weak D call: TRBD1 (5 bases). The CDR3 loop spans 14 amino acids. V lost 0 bases, J lost 5 bases, and 11 bases lay in between. Per the germline V gene, CDR1 is SGHAT and CDR2 is FQNNGV. CDR3 nucleotide sequence: TGTGCCAGCAGCTTAGATCACTCAGGGAACGAGCAGTACTTC. Translating gives CASSLDHSGNEQYF.

This chain uses TRBV7-6 with TRBJ2-6, with D possibly being TRBD2 (5 bases). This CDR3 has 15 residues. V lost 1 base, J lost 5 bases, and 9 bases lay in between. The germline CDR1 and CDR2 sequences are SGHVS and FNYEAQ. CDR3 region: CASSLERERANVLTF. CDR3 sequence (DNA): TGTGCCAGCAGCTTAGAGAGGGAACGGGCCAACGTCCTGACTTTC.

V is TRBV29-1 and J is TRBJ2-3; 7 bases align to TRBD1. Germline assignment: CDR1 SQVTM and CDR2 ANQGSEA. Unmatched junction bases numbered 11, after V lost 5 bases and J lost 6 bases. This CDR3 has 14 amino acids. The CDR3 spells CSVRQGIGMDTQYF. Here the CDR3 DNA reads TGCAGCGTTCGACAGGGTATAGGGATGGATACGCAGTATTTT.

The genes are TRBV11-2 and TRBJ2-3; D is perhaps TRBD2 (5 bases). The germline V gene encodes CDR1 SGHAT and CDR2 FQNNGV. V was pared by 7 bases and J by 5 bases, with 13 bases between. The CDR3 contains 13 residues. CDR3 coding DNA: TGTGCCAGCACCACTAGGGTCGGAGATACGCAGTATTTT. Amino acids: CASTTRVGDTQYF.

The chain uses TRBV6-6 and TRBJ1-1, with D unresolved. The CDR3 consists of 13 residues. V lost 0 bases and J 4 bases, leaving 6 bases between the germline ends. CDR1 is MNHNY, CDR2 SVGAGI, per germline (reference sequence). CDR3 nucleotides: TGTGCCAGCAGTTACTCTGAGGTCACTGAAGCTTTCTTT. Translation: CASSYSEVTEAFF.